The next 28 T cell receptor beta chains were all read from a single sample in a study of T cells of healthy individuals. In TCRdb, the 5' RACE reads were re-called with MiXCR into one record per CDR3 protein. Of about 60,000 distinct CDR3 sequences in the sample, roughly 17% were seen once. The receptors shown here come from a human donor in good health.

By share, this clonotype ranks as medium-sized. This rearrangement joins TRBV6-1 to TRBJ2-1, with TRBD1 matching over 8 bases. Germline V gene lookup returns CDR1 MNHNS and CDR2 SASEGT. The CDR3 length is 15 residues. J lost 0 bases, V lost 3 bases, and 1 base had no gene match. The CDR3 DNA sequence: TGTGCCAGCAGTGACACAGGGGGCTCCTACAATGAGCAGTTCTTC. It yields the protein CASSDTGGSYNEQFF.

The chain recombines TRBV20-1 with TRBJ2-5; D ambiguous. The CDR3 loop spans 15 amino acids. From germline, CDR1 is DFQATT and CDR2 SNEGSKA (reference sequence). V gave up 2 bases and J gave up 1 base, with 14 bases separating them. The CDR3: CSARPLGPAQETQYF. CDR3 in DNA: TGCAGTGCTAGACCCTTGGGTCCGGCCCAAGAGACCCAGTACTTC.

This clonotype was counted at least ten times. This rearrangement joins TRBV28 to TRBJ1-4, with D hard to call. From germline, CDR1 is MDHEN and CDR2 SYDVKM. The CDR3 is made up of 14 amino acids. Trimming left V 3 bases short and J 8 bases short, with 13 bases between. The CDR3 DNA is TGTGCCAGCAGTTTGTCTAATAGGCGCGAAAAACTGTTTTTT. It is translated as CASSLSNRREKLFF.

This clonotype was seen many times. The CDR3 spells CASSLLERGPPYEQYF. CDR3 DNA: TGTGCCAGCAGCCTTTTAGAGCGGGGGCCCCCCTACGAGCAGTACTTC. The V and J genes are TRBV5-6 and TRBJ2-7; 8 bases map to TRBD2. The CDR3 is made up of 16 amino acids. V was clipped by 4 bases and J by 2 bases; unmatched bases: 11. Per germline, CDR1 SGHDT and CDR2 YYEEEE.

This clonotype has more than one count but fewer than ten. The V gene is TRBV13, the J gene TRBJ1-2, with D perhaps TRBD1 (5 bases). V lost 2 bases to trimming and J lost 8 bases, with 18 bases between them. CDR1 is PRHDT and CDR2 is FYEKMQ in the germline V gene (reference sequence). There are 15 residues in the CDR3. The CDR3 DNA is TGTGCCAGCAGCTTACCGGCCGCCAGGGAGGGAGGCTACACCTTC. Translated, it gives CASSLPAAREGGYTF.

This clonotype has ten or more counts. The chain recombines TRBV7-9 with TRBJ2-7; TRBD1 matches at 9 bases. The CDR3 sequence is 15 residues long. The germline V gene has CDR1 SEHNR and CDR2 FQNEAQ (reference sequence). V lost 5 bases to trimming and J lost 3 bases; unmatched junction nucleotides: 8. The CDR3 DNA sequence: TGTGCCAGCAGCCAACAGGGGGCCCCGGGCTACGAGCAGTACTTC. This translates into CASSQQGAPGYEQYF.

This clonotype was counted ten times or more. V is TRBV28 and J is TRBJ2-7; TRBD2 is a possible D gene (6 bases). The germline V and J ends were trimmed by 6 bases and 5 bases, with 11 bases remaining between them. The CDR3 sequence is 12 residues long. Germline lookup yields CDR1 MDHEN and CDR2 SYDVKM. CDR3 loop: CASRPRRDEQYF. The CDR3 DNA reads TGTGCCAGCAGGCCGAGGAGGGACGAGCAGTACTTC.

The chain employs TRBV20-1 and TRBJ2-1; weak D call: TRBD2 (5 bases). The V end lost 2 bases, the J end lost 1 base, and 12 bases lay between the germline ends. There are 15 residues in the CDR3. Germline V gene lookup returns CDR1 DFQATT and CDR2 SNEGSKA (reference sequence). CDR3 DNA: TGCAGTGCTAGACCAATCAGCGGTTCCTACAATGAGCAGTTCTTC. It translates to CSARPISGSYNEQFF.

The chain has TRBV2 and TRBJ1-1; maybe TRBD1 (5 bases). The length of the CDR3 is 14 residues. Germline CDR1 SNHLY, CDR2 FYNNEI. V gave up 1 base and J gave up 4 bases, with 10 bases separating them. CDR3 region: CASSEGGRLTEAFF. CDR3 DNA: TGTGCCAGCAGTGAAGGGGGACGGCTCACTGAAGCTTTCTTT.

At least ten counts were recorded for this clonotype. The chain uses TRBV4-3 and TRBJ2-7; 8 nucleotides line up with TRBD2. The CDR3 totals 15 residues. With 4 bases clipped from V and 5 bases from J, the junction kept 10 bases outside the gene matches. CDR1 is LGHNA and CDR2 is YSLEER in the germline V gene. Written as DNA, the CDR3 is TGCGCCAGCAGCCCCAGCGGGAGTAGTCTGGACGAGCAGTACTTC. This codes for CASSPSGSSLDEQYF.

This chain joins TRBV19 and TRBJ2-1; 14 bases align to TRBD2. The CDR3 totals 18 residues. Germline CDR1 is LNHDA and CDR2 is SQIVND (reference sequence). The trim removed 6 bases at V and 5 bases at J, leaving 12 bases unmatched. The CDR3 DNA follows: TGTGCCAGTAGATCCGGGTTGGGACTAGCGGGAGTAGACAATGAGCAGTTCTTC. This encodes CASRSGLGLAGVDNEQFF.

The rearrangement links TRBV5-1 to TRBJ1-4; D is ambiguous. The CDR3 consists of 16 residues. Germline V lookup: CDR1 SGHRS, CDR2 YFSETQ. Trimming pared 0 bases from V and 8 bases from J, leaving 17 bases between. The CDR3 region is CASSLATGTAEEKLFF. As DNA, the CDR3 is TGCGCCAGCAGCTTGGCCACGGGCACCGCCGAAGAAAAACTGTTTTTT.

This clonotype was picked up many times. The DNA for the CDR3 is TGCGCCAGCAGAGGGGTTATCCCTAACAATGAGCAGTTCTTC. As protein: CASRGVIPNNEQFF. The rearrangement joins TRBV5-1 to TRBJ2-1; D might be TRBD1 (5 bases). The CDR3 has 14 residues. V gave up 5 bases and J gave up 5 bases, with 14 bases separating them. Germline V gene data show CDR1 as SGHRS and CDR2 as YFSETQ.

This chain joins TRBV30 and TRBJ1-2, with D possibly matching TRBD1 (6 bases). The CDR3 extends over 12 amino acids. CDR1 is GTSNPN and CDR2 is SVGIG in the germline V gene (reference sequence). V lost 5 bases to trimming and J lost 3 bases, with 10 bases between them. The CDR3 protein is CAWDHRDYGYTF. As DNA, the CDR3 is TGTGCCTGGGACCACAGGGACTATGGCTACACCTTC. Full variable domain (outside the CDR3, taken from reference TRBV30 and TRBJ1-2): SQTIHQWPATLVQPVGSPLSLECTVEGTSNPNLYWYRQAAGRGLQLLFYSVGIGQISSEVPQNLSASRPQDRQFILSSKKLLLSDSGFYLCAWDHRDYGYTFGSGTRLTVV.

DNA of the CDR3: TGCGCCAGCAGTATACAGGGCACAGATACGCAGTATTTT. Its translation is CASSIQGTDTQYF. The chain joins TRBV23-1 to TRBJ2-3; maybe TRBD1 (5 bases). TRBV23-1 is assigned to the ORF class and has an uncertain function. V lost 5 bases to trimming and J lost 1 base, with 7 bases between them. The CDR3 spans 13 residues.

This clonotype was seen at least ten times. The chain is built from TRBV18 and TRBJ1-2, with 7 bases fitting TRBD1. Germline CDR1 is KGHSH and CDR2 is LQKENI. Losses at the gene ends were 4 bases for V and 4 bases for J; bases not matched to a gene: 3. The CDR3 has 13 amino acids. DNA for the CDR3: TGTGCCAGCTCACTCGGGACAGCCTATGGCTACACCTTC. Translation: CASSLGTAYGYTF.

This clonotype was seen many times. This rearrangement joins TRBV5-6 to TRBJ2-1; TRBD2 aligns across 8 bases. Losses at the gene ends were 5 bases for V and 15 bases for J; bases not matched to a gene: 13. CDR1 is SGHDT and CDR2 is YYEEEE in the germline V gene. This CDR3 spans 13 amino acids. In DNA, the CDR3 is TGTGCCAGCAGGGATACCCTAGCGGGCCAGGGGTTCTTC. This gives the protein CASRDTLAGQGFF.

This clonotype was detected many times. This chain links TRBV27 with TRBJ2-7; 7 nucleotides align to TRBD2. The CDR3 consists of 15 residues. Per the germline V gene, CDR1 is MNHEY and CDR2 is SMNVEV (reference sequence). After removal of 6 bases from V and 4 bases from J, the junction contained 12 bases not matched to a gene. This CDR3 is CASRQSGGGAYEQYF. The CDR3 DNA is TGTGCCAGCAGACAAAGTGGCGGGGGTGCATACGAGCAGTACTTC.

This chain uses TRBV4-1 with TRBJ2-5; possibly TRBD1 for D (6 bases). Germline V gene lookup returns CDR1 MGHRA and CDR2 YSYEKL. This CDR3 region has 15 residues. Trimming cost V 4 bases and J 2 bases, with 14 bases left between them. CDR3 region: CASSLILGQQETQYF. CDR3 sequence (DNA): TGCGCCAGCAGCCTTATCCTAGGACAGCAAGAGACCCAGTACTTC.

In this sample, this clonotype turned up many times. This chain links TRBV4-1 with TRBJ1-2, with TRBD1 matching 9 bases. V dropped 0 bases and J dropped 5; count of bases not matched to a gene: 7. CDR1 is MGHRA, CDR2 YSYEKL, per germline. CDR3 size: 16 residues. The CDR3, as DNA: TGCGCCAGCAGCCAAGAAAGGGGACAGGGAGGTTATGGCTACACCTTC. Translated, it gives CASSQERGQGGYGYTF.

V and J are TRBV12-5 and TRBJ2-7; possible D gene TRBD2, 5 bases. The V and J ends lost 5 bases and 0 bases respectively, with 17 bases between them. The germline gives CDR1 LGHNT, CDR2 FRNRAP. This CDR3 has 16 amino acids. The CDR3 nucleotides read TGTGCTAGTGGTAACCCAGCGGAACTGAGCTCCTACGAGCAGTACTTC. It translates to CASGNPAELSSYEQYF. Drawing the rest from reference TRBV12-5 and TRBJ2-7, the complete variable domain is DARVTQTPRHKVTEMGQEVTMRCQPILGHNTVFWYRQTMMQGLELLAYFRNRAPLDDSGMPKDRFSAEMPDATLATLKIQPSEPRDSAVYFCASGNPAELSSYEQYFGPGTRLTVT.

This clonotype was detected a few times. V usage is TRBV30 and J usage is TRBJ1-2, with D unresolved. This CDR3 spans 12 amino acids. The germline gives CDR1 GTSNPN, CDR2 SVGIG (reference sequence). The V gene lost 5 bases and the J gene lost 3 bases, with 10 bases spanning the gap. The CDR3 sequence is CAWLREDYGYTF. The CDR3 region has the DNA TGTGCCTGGCTTCGAGAAGACTATGGCTACACCTTC.

This clonotype was seen more than once but under ten times. J is TRBJ2-7 and V is TRBV2; D perhaps matches TRBD1 (6 bases). The CDR3 has 13 residues. Per the germline V gene, CDR1 is SNHLY and CDR2 is FYNNEI. Trimming removed 6 bases at V and 7 bases at J, with 16 bases between. CDR3 residues: CASRLTGFGEQYF. The CDR3 DNA sequence: TGTGCCAGCAGGCTCACAGGGTTCGGAGAGCAGTACTTC.

This clonotype was counted between two and nine times. The V gene is TRBV7-9, the J gene TRBJ2-7; TRBD1 might be the D (6 bases). Per germline, CDR1 SEHNR and CDR2 FQNEAQ (reference sequence). This CDR3 has 15 residues. With 7 bases removed from V and 0 bases from J, the gap between germline ends came to 16 bases. CDR3 sequence (DNA): TGTGCCAGCACCCCGTTACAGGGTCCCTCCTACGAGCAGTACTTC. This translates into CASTPLQGPSYEQYF. Together with reference TRBV7-9 and TRBJ2-7, the CDR3 gives the full variable domain: DTGVSQNPRHKITKRGQNVTFRCDPISEHNRLYWYRQTLGQGPEFLTYFQNEAQLEKSRLLSDRFSAERPKGSFSTLEIQRTEQGDSAMYLCASTPLQGPSYEQYFGPGTRLTVT.

Many counts were recorded for this clonotype. The rearrangement uses TRBV10-3 and TRBJ1-5; D is possibly TRBD1 (6 bases). Germline CDR1 and CDR2: ENHRY and SYGVKD. V lost 6 bases, J lost 6 bases, and 15 bases lay in between. The CDR3 is made up of 14 amino acids. CDR3 DNA sequence: TGTGCCATCAGCCCACAGGGTCTATTTCAGCCCCAGCATTTT. Translating it yields CAISPQGLFQPQHF.

A few counts support this clonotype. The chain is built from TRBV4-1 and TRBJ1-1, with 10 bases fitting TRBD1. The CDR3 spans 19 residues. Germline V gene sequence: CDR1 MGHRA, CDR2 YSYEKL. Germline trimming cut 0 bases from V and 2 bases from J; bases unmatched to any gene: 12. The CDR3 DNA follows: TGCGCCAGCAGCCAAGATCCTTGGACAGGGGGAGGGGTAAACACTGAAGCTTTCTTT. Its protein is CASSQDPWTGGGVNTEAFF.

This clonotype was recorded at least ten times. This chain links TRBV6-6 with TRBJ1-1, with D tentatively TRBD1 (5 bases). This CDR3 is 15 amino acids long. Trimming removed 0 bases at V and 2 bases at J, with 10 bases between. Looked up from germline, CDR1 is MNHNY and CDR2 is SVGAGI (reference sequence). CDR3 sequence: CASSYSIGGNTEAFF. The DNA for the CDR3 is TGTGCCAGCAGTTACTCGATCGGGGGTAACACTGAAGCTTTCTTT.

J is TRBJ2-3 and V is TRBV20-1; 7 bases fit TRBD2. J was trimmed by 3 bases and V by 1 base; bases with no gene match: 7. Germline CDR1 is DFQATT and CDR2 is SNEGSKA (reference sequence). The CDR3 is 15 amino acids. CDR3 loop: CSARVSGEGTDTQYF. The CDR3 DNA follows: TGCAGTGCTAGAGTGAGCGGGGAGGGGACAGATACGCAGTATTTT.